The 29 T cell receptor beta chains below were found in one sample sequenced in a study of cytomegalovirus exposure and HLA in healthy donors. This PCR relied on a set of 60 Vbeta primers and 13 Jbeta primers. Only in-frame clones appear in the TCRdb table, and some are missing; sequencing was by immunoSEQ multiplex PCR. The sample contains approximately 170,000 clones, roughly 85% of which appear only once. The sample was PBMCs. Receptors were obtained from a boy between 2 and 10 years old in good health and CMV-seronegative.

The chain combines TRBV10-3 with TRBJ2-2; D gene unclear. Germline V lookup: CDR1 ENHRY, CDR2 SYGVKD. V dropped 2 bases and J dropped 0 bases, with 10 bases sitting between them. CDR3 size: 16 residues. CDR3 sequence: CAISEGWASNTGELFF. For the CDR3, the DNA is TGTGCCATCAGTGAGGGGTGGGCCTCGAACACCGGGGAGCTGTTTTTT.

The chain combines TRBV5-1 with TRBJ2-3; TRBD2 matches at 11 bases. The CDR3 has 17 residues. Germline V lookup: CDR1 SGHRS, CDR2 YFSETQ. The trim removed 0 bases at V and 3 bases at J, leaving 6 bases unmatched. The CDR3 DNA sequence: TGCGCCAGCAGCTTGGCGTTAGCGGGGGGGCCGACAGATACGCAGTATTTT. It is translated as CASSLALAGGPTDTQYF.

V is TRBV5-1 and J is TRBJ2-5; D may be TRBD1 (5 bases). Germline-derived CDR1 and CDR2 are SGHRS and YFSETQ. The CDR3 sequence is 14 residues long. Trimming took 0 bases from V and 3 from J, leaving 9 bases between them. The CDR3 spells CASSLVAGKETQYF. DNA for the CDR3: TGCGCCAGCAGCTTGGTGGCAGGGAAAGAGACCCAGTACTTC. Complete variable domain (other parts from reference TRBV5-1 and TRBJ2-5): KAGVTQTPRYLIKTRGQQVTLSCSPISGHRSVSWYQQTPGQGLQFLFEYFSETQRNKGNFPGRFSGRQFSNSRSEMNVSTLELGDSALYLCASSLVAGKETQYFGPGTRLLVL.

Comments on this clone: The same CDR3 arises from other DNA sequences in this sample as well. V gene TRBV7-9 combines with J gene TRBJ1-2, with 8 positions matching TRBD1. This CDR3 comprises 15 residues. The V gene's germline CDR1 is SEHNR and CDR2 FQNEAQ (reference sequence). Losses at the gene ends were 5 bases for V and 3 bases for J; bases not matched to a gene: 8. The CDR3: CASSGTGGRHYGYTF. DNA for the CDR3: TGTGCCAGCAGCGGGACAGGCGGGCGACACTATGGCTACACCTTC.

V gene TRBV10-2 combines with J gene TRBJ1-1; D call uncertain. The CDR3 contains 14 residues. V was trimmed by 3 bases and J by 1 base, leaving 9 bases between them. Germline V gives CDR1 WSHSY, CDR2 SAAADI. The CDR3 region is CASSDLLGNTEAFF. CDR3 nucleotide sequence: TGCGCCAGCAGTGACCTACTCGGGAACACTGAAGCTTTCTTT.

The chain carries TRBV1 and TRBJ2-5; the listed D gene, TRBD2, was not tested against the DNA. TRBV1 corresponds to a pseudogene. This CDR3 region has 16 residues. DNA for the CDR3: TGCACCAGCAGCCAAGATCTCTGGGGGGGCCAAGAGACCCAGTACTTC. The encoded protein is CTSSQDLWGGQETQYF.

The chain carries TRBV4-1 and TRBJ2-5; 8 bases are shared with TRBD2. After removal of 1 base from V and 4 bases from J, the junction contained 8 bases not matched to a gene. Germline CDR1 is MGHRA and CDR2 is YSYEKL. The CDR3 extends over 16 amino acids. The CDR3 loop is CASSQASGGWGETQYF. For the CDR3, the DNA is TGCGCCAGCAGCCAAGCTTCGGGGGGGTGGGGAGAGACCCAGTACTTC.

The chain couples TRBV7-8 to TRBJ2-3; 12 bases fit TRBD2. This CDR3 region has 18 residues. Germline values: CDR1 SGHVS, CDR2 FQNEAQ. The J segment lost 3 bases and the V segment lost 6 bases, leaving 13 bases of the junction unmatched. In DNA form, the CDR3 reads TGTGCCAGCAGGGTTAGGGTACTAGCGGGAGGACCAACAGATACGCAGTATTTT. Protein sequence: CASRVRVLAGGPTDTQYF.

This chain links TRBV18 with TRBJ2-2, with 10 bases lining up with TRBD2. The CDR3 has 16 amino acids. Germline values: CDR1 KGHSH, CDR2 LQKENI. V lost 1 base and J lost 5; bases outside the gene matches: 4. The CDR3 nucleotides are TGTGCCAGCTCACCACGGCTAGCGGGGGAGACCGGGGAGCTGTTTTTT. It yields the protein CASSPRLAGETGELFF.

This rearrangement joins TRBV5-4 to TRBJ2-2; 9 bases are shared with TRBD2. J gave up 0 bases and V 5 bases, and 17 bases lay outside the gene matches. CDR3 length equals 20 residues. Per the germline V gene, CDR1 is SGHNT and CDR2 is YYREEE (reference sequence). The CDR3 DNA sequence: TGTGCCAGCAGGTACGGAGCGCTAGCGGGGTCCCAGTCGAACACCGGGGAGCTGTTTTTT. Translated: CASRYGALAGSQSNTGELFF.

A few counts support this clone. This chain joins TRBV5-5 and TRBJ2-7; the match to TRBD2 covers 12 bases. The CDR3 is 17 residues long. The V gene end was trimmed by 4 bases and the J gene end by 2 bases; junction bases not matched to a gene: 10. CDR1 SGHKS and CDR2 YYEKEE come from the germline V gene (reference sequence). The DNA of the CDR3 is TGTGCCAGCAGCCCGGGACTAGCGGGTAACACCCCCTACGAGCAGTACGTC. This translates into CASSPGLAGNTPYEQYV.

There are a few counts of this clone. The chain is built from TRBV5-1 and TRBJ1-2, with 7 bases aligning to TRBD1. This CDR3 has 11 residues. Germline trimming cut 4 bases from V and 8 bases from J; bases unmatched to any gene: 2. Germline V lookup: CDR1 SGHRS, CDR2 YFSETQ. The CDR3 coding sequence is TGCGCCAGCAGCGCGGACAGGGGCTACACCTTC. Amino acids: CASSADRGYTF.

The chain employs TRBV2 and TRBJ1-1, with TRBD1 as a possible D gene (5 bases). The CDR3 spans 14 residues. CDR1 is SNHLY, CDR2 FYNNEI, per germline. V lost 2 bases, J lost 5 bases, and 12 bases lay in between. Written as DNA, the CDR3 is TGTGCCAGCAGTGAAATACGGGGGGGGACTGAAGCTTTCTTT. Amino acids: CASSEIRGGTEAFF.

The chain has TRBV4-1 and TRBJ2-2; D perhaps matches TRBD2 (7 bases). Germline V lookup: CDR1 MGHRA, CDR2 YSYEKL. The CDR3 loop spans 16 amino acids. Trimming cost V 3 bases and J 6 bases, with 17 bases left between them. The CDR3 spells CASSQLVGGPSGELFF. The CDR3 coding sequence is TGCGCCAGCAGCCAGTTAGTCGGGGGGCCCTCCGGGGAGCTGTTTTTT.

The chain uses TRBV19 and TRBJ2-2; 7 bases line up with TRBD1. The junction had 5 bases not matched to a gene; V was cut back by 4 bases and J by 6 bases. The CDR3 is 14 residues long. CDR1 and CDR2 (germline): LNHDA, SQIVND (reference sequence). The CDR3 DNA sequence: TGTGCCAGTAGTAGCCTCGGGACAGCCGGGGAGCTGTTTTTT. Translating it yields CASSSLGTAGELFF.

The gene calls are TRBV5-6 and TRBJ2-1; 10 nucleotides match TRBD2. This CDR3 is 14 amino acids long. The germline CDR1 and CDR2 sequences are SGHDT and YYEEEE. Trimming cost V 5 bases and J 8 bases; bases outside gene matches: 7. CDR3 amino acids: CASSSGLAIHEQFF. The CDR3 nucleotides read TGTGCCAGCAGTTCGGGACTAGCGATACATGAGCAGTTCTTC.

CDR3 in DNA: TGTGCTAGTGGTTTGGACAGGAGGGACAGGGCTCCCCCGTACGAGCAGTACGTC. It specifies CASGLDRRDRAPPYEQYV. The chain couples TRBV12-5 to TRBJ2-7, with 9 bases aligning to TRBD1. Losses at the gene ends were 1 base for V and 4 bases for J; bases not matched to a gene: 14. Per germline, CDR1 LGHNT and CDR2 FRNRAP. The CDR3 covers 18 residues.

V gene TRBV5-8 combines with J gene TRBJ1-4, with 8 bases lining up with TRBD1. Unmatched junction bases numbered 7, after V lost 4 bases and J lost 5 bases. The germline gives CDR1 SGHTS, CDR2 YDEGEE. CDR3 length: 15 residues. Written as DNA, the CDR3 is TGTGCCAGCAGCCGGGGACAGGTTGAGAATGAAAAACTGTTTTTT. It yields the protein CASSRGQVENEKLFF.

In DNA form, the CDR3 reads TGTGCCAGCAGTGGCCAGGGTTCTTTGGAGACCCAGTACTTC. Amino acid sequence: CASSGQGSLETQYF. The chain joins TRBV25-1 to TRBJ2-5; TRBD1 might be the D (5 bases). CDR1 is MGHDK and CDR2 is SYGVNS in the germline V gene. This CDR3 spans 14 amino acids. The ends were cut back, 4 bases at V and 5 bases at J, with 14 bases in the middle.

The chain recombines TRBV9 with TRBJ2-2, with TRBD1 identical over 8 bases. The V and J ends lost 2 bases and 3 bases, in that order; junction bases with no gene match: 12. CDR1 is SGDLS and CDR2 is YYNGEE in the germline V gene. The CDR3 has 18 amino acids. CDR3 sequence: CASSVQPGTGEYTGELFF. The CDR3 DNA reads TGTGCCAGCAGCGTCCAACCAGGGACAGGAGAATACACCGGGGAGCTGTTTTTT.

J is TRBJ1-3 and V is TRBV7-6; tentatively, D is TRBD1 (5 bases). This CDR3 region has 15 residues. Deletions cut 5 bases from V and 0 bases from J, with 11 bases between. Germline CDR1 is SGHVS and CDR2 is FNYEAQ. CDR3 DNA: TGTGCCAGCAGCGCACAGGCTAGCTCTGGAAACACCATATATTTT. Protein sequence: CASSAQASSGNTIYF.

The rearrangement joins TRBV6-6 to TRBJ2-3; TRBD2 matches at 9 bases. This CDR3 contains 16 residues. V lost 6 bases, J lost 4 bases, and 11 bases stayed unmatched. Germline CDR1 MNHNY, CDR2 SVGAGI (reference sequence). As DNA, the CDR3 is TGTGCCAGCAGGAGCGGACGGCGGGAGGGGCCAGATACGCAGTATTTT. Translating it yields CASRSGRREGPDTQYF.

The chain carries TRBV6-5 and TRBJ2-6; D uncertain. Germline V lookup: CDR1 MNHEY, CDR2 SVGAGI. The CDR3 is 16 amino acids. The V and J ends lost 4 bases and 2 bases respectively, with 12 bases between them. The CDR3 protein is CASSLEVSPGANVLTF. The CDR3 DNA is TGTGCCAGCAGTTTAGAAGTCTCCCCTGGGGCCAACGTCCTGACTTTC.

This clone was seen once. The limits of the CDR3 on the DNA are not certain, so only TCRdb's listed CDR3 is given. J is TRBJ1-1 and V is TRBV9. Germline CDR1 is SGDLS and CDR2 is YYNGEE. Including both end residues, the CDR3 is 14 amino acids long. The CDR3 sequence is CASSVGGGTDEVFF.

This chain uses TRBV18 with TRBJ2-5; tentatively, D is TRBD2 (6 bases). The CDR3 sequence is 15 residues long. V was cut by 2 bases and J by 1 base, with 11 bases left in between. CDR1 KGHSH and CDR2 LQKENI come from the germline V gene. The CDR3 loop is CASSPRLAAQETQYF. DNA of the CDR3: TGTGCCAGCTCACCAAGGTTAGCGGCCCAAGAGACCCAGTACTTC.

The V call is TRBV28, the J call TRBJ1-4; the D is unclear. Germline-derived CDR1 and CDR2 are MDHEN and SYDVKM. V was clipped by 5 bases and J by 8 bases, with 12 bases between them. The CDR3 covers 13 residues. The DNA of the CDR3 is TGTGCCAGCAGTCTAAGGCGCGGGGAAAAACTGTTTTTT. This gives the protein CASSLRRGEKLFF.

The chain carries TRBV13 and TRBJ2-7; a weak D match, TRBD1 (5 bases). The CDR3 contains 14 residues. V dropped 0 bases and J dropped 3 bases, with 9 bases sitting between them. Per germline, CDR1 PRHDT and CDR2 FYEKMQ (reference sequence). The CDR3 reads CASSLGDTDYEQYV. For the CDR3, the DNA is TGTGCCAGCAGCTTAGGGGACACGGACTACGAGCAGTACGTC.

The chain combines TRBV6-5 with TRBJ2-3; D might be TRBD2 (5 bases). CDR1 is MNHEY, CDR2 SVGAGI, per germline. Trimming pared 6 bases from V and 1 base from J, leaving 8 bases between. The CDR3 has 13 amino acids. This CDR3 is CASSHGGTDTQYF. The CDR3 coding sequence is TGTGCCAGCAGCCACGGGGGCACAGATACGCAGTATTTT.

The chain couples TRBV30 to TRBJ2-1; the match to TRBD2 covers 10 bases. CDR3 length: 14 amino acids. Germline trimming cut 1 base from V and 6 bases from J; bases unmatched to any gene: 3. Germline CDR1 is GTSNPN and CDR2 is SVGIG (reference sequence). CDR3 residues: CAWSELAGSNEQFF. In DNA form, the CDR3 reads TGTGCCTGGAGTGAACTAGCGGGAAGCAATGAGCAGTTCTTC.